This T cell receptor beta chain stems from a study of blood T cell repertoires in COVID-19. Background on the study: From the United States, Italy and Spain came samples of acute and convalescent COVID-19. Sample material is recorded as cDNA or gDNA derived from T cells, B-cell-depleted T cells, or PBMCs.

In the original analysis: Nucleated cell counts were estimated from reference gene primer amplification. Generated by immunoSEQ multiplex PCR, the TCRdb table keeps only in-frame clones and is missing some. V, J and clone size are taken as reported in that table, and D and trimming were inferred from the DNA itself. The sample consists of roughly 100,000 clones, 70% to 90% of them appearing once. Germline V gene data show CDR1 as SEHNR and CDR2 as FQNEAQ (reference sequence). The germline V and J ends were trimmed by 6 bases and 3 bases, with 14 bases remaining between them. The CDR3 is 14 amino acids.

Specimen: peripheral blood. The rearrangement links TRBV7-9 to TRBJ2-5; no clear D gene. The receptor's source is a human donor in a cohort sampled during active COVID-19. The CDR3 nucleotides are TGTGCCAGCAGTGATTCCAGAGGCGAAGAGACCCAGTACTTC. Translated, it gives CASSDSRGEETQYF. The complete variable domain, with remaining parts taken from reference TRBV7-9 and TRBJ2-5, reads DTGVSQNPRHKITKRGQNVTFRCDPISEHNRLYWYRQTLGQGPEFLTYFQNEAQLEKSRLLSDRFSAERPKGSFSTLEIQRTEQGDSAMYLCASSDSRGEETQYFGPGTRLLVL.